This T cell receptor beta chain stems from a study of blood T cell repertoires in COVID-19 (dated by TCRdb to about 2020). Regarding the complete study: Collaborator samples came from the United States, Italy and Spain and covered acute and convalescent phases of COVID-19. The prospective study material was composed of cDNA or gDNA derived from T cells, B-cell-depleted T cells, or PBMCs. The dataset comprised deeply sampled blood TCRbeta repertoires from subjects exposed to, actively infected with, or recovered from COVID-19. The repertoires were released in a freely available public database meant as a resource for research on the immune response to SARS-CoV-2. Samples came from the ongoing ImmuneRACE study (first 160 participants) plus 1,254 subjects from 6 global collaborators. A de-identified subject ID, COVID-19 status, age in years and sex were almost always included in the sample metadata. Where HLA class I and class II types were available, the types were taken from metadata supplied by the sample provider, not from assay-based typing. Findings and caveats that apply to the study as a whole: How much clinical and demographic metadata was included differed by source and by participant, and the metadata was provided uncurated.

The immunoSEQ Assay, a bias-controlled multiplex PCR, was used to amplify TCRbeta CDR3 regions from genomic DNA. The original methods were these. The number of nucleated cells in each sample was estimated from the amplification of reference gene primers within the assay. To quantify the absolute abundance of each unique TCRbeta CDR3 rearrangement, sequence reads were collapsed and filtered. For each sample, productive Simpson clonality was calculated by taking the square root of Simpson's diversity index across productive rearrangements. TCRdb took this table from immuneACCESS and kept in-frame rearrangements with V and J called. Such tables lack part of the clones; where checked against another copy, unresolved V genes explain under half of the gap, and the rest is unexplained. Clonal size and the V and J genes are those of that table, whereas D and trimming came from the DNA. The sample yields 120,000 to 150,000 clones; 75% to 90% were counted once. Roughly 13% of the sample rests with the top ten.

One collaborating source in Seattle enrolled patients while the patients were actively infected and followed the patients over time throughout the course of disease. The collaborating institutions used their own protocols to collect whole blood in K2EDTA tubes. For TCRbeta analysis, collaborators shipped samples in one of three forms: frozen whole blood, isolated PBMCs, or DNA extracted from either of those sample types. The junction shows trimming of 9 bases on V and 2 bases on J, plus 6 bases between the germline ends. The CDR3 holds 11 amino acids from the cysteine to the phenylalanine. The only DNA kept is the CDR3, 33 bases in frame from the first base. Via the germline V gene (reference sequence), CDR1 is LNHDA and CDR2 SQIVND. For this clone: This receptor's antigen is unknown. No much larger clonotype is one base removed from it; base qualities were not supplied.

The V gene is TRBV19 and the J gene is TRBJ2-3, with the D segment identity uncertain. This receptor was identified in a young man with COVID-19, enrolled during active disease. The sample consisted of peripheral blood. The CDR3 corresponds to CASEHTDTQYF. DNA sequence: TGTGCCAGCGAACACACAGATACGCAGTATTTT.